This T cell receptor (beta chain) is from a study of regulatory T cells in long-lasting Graves disease. V was pared by 1 base and J by 7 bases, with 8 bases of the junction left unmatched. Germline V gene sequence: CDR1 MNHEY, CDR2 SVGEGT. The CDR3 totals 17 residues. Sequencing libraries for TCR beta were prepared with iRepertoire HTBI primers and Arm-PCR of CDR3 regions. TCRdb reprocessed the multiplex PCR reads with MiXCR, giving one entry per CDR3 protein. Of 400,000 to 500,000 distinct CDR3 sequences in the sample, less than 15% are singletons; the top ten hold approximately 17%. The study, taken as a whole, reports: Peripheral blood alone, not thyroid tissue, underwent study.

Indicated time point: newly diagnosed GD, antithyroid drugs for less than 3 months. PBMC-derived RNA was used for the TCR library. This clonotype was counted a few times. Its cognate antigen is unknown. The sample was also linked to a second study, of T cells in Graves' hyperthyroidism and ophthalmopathy. That publication notes: Exclusion followed for patients with uncontrolled infection, other autoimmune disease, pregnancy or lactation. HTBI primers were used for first-round RT-PCR of the TCR CDR3.

The clonotype was recovered from a woman aged 50 to 60 with Graves disease. The J gene is TRBJ1-6, the V gene TRBV6-2 or TRBV6-3, with 9 bases matching TRBD1. The sample here was peripheral blood mononuclear cells (PBMCs), taken at new diagnosis, from a patient treated with antithyroid drugs. CDR3 in DNA: TGTGCCAGCAGTTACTGGGCACAGGGGGCGCGAAATTCACCCCTCCACTTT. Its translation is CASSYWAQGARNSPLHF.